This TCR beta chain was sequenced in a study of CD8 T cells in ankylosing spondylitis. Study-wide results and limits: Typical of ankylosing spondylitis blood, it appeared, was a TCR beta motif of fewer than 10 highly homologous variants.

With 4 bases removed from V and 6 bases from J, the gap between germline ends came to 12 bases. The CDR3 covers 13 residues. Per germline, CDR1 SEHNR and CDR2 FQNEAQ (reference sequence). Comments on this clonotype: The antigen is unknown.

TCRdb fed the 5' RACE reads into MiXCR, producing one record per CDR3 protein. The profile shows some 250,000 distinct CDR3 sequences, about 11% of them singletons. This receptor was taken from a male donor with ankylosing spondylitis or in good health (not recorded which). The chain uses TRBV7-9 and TRBJ1-1; D call uncertain. Sequencing input: blood, either unsorted or a sorted T cell fraction (not recorded which). As DNA, the CDR3 is TGTGCCAGCAGCTCCCCACCGGAGGCTGAAGCTTTCTTT. The encoded protein is CASSSPPEAEAFF.